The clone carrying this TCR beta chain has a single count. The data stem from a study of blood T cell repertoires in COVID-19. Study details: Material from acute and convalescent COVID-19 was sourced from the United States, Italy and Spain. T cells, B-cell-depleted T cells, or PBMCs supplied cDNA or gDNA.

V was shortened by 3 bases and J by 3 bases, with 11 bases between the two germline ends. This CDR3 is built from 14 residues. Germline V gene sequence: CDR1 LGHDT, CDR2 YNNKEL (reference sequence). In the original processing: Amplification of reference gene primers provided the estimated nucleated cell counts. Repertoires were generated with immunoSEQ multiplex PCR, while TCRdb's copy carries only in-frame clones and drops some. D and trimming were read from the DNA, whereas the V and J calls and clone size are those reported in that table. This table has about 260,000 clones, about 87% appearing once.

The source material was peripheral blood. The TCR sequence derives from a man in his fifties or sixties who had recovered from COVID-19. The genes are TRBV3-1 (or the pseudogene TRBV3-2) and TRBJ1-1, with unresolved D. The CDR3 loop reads CASSQGYTDTEAFF. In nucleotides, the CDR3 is TGTGCCAGCAGCCAGGGCTACACGGACACTGAAGCTTTCTTT.